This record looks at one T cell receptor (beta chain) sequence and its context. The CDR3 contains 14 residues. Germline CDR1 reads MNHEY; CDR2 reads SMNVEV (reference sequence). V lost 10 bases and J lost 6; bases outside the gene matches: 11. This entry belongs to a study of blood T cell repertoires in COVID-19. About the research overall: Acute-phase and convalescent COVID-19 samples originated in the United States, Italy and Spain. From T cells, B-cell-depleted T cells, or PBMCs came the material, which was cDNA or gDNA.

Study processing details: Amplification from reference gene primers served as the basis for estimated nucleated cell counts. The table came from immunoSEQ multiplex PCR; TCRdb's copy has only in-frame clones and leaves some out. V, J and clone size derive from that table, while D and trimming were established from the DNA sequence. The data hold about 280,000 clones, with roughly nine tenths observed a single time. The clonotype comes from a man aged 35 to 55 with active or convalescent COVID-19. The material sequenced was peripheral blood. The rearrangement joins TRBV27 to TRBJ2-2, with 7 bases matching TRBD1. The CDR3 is CATFLRGSPGELFF. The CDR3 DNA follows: TGTGCCACCTTCCTCAGGGGGAGTCCCGGGGAGCTGTTTTTT.